These 17 T cell receptor beta chains originate from one sample sequenced in a study of T cell repertoires in cytomegalovirus infection. Via MiXCR, TCRdb re-called the reads, giving one row per CDR3 protein. The sample consists of approximately 350,000 distinct CDR3 sequences, roughly 34% of them appearing once. For these TCRs, the target antigens are not known. Source: cultured PBMCs, taken from culture after CMV antigen stimulation. The receptors were gathered from a human donor in good health (CMV status not recorded). Some clones in this sample may be carry-over from other donors' samples.

The chain uses TRBV19 and TRBJ2-1; maybe TRBD2 (5 bases). Trimming pared 10 bases from V and 1 base from J, leaving 20 bases between. CDR1 and CDR2 from the germline V gene are LNHDA and SQIVND (reference sequence). The CDR3 sequence is 16 residues long. The CDR3 sequence is CATIRSFPGSYNEQFF. The CDR3 DNA sequence: TGTGCCACGATTCGGAGTTTCCCGGGATCCTACAATGAGCAGTTCTTC.

This clonotype was seen more than once but under ten times. The gene calls are TRBV12-3 or TRBV12-4 and TRBJ2-3; 7 bases map to TRBD2. V shed 5 bases, J shed 4 bases, and the junction held 12 bases outside the gene matches. The length of the CDR3 is 16 residues. The CDR3 region has the DNA TGTGCCAGCAGTGCCCTAGCGGCAACGGCCCCAGATACGCAGTATTTT. It encodes CASSALAATAPDTQYF.

This sequence joins TRBV6-6 and TRBJ2-7; possibly TRBD1 or TRBD2 for D (5 bases each). Looked up from germline, CDR1 is MNHNY and CDR2 is SVGAGI (reference sequence). CDR3 length: 11 residues. The V end lost 2 bases, the J end lost 7 bases, and 6 bases lay between the germline ends. The CDR3: CASSYGGEQYF. In DNA, the CDR3 is TGTGCCAGCAGTTACGGGGGAGAGCAGTACTTC.

The gene calls are TRBV12-5 and TRBJ1-2; D is unresolved. Germline CDR1 is LGHNT and CDR2 is FRNRAP. With 9 bases removed from V and 1 base from J, the gap between germline ends came to 6 bases. The CDR3 has 11 residues. The CDR3 DNA sequence: TGTGCTAGCGGGAATAACTATGGCTACACCTTC. Amino acid sequence: CASGNNYGYTF.

This clonotype has a handful of counts. This chain connects TRBV7-2 to TRBJ2-7; no reliable D call. The germline CDR1 and CDR2 sequences are SGHTA and FQGNSA. The CDR3 runs to 14 residues. Trimming removed 2 bases at V and 4 bases at J, with 12 bases between. The CDR3 DNA reads TGTGCCAGCAGCTTAAACCTACCAGGTTACGAGCAGTACTTC. This translates into CASSLNLPGYEQYF.

The chain is built from TRBV30 and TRBJ1-5; D uncertain. This CDR3 has 15 amino acids. Trimming cost V 3 bases and J 2 bases, with 14 bases left between them. CDR1 is GTSNPN and CDR2 is SVGIG in the germline V gene (reference sequence). CDR3 region: CAWSYGGGRNQPQHF. The CDR3, as DNA: TGTGCCTGGAGCTATGGCGGCGGACGCAATCAGCCCCAGCATTTT.

This clonotype occurred a few times. V gene TRBV6-2 or TRBV6-3 combines with J gene TRBJ2-1; 9 bases agree with TRBD2. In germline, CDR1 is MNHEY, CDR2 SVGEGT. The CDR3 consists of 16 residues. V trimming: 6 bases; J trimming: 2 bases; junction bases outside the gene matches: 8. CDR3 in amino acids: CASRPRTSEAYNEQFF. CDR3 DNA: TGTGCCAGCAGACCCCGGACTAGCGAAGCCTACAATGAGCAGTTCTTC.

The chain couples TRBV7-9 to TRBJ2-3, with a tentative D call TRBD1 (6 bases). Trimming stripped 5 bases from V and 3 bases from J, with 18 bases between. The germline gives CDR1 SEHNR, CDR2 FQNEAQ (reference sequence). This CDR3 has 16 amino acids. CDR3 in amino acids: CASSQTQGYITDTQYF. CDR3 nucleotides: TGTGCCAGCAGCCAAACCCAGGGGTATATAACAGATACGCAGTATTTT.

This clonotype has only one observation. V gene TRBV20-1 combines with J gene TRBJ1-4; D not resolved. Germline V gene data show CDR1 as DFQATT and CDR2 as SNEGSKA (reference sequence). This CDR3 spans 13 amino acids. The V gene lost 1 base and the J gene lost 8 bases, with 11 bases spanning the gap. CDR3 sequence (DNA): TGCAGTGCTAGAGGACGGCTGGGGGAAAAACTGTTTTTT. This translates into CSARGRLGEKLFF.

This clonotype occurred a few times. This chain links TRBV28 with TRBJ2-7, with D perhaps matching TRBD1 (6 bases). The CDR3 is 14 amino acids. Germline V gives CDR1 MDHEN, CDR2 SYDVKM. V was cut by 1 base and J by 6 bases, with 13 bases left in between. CDR3 sequence: CASSLSGVSIEQYF. CDR3 nucleotide sequence: TGTGCCAGCAGTTTATCAGGGGTGTCGATCGAGCAGTACTTC.

The rearrangement uses TRBV11-2 and TRBJ2-1; D uncertain. Trimming shortened V by 1 base and J by 2 bases, and 15 bases separated the two germline ends. The CDR3 is 17 amino acids. Germline lookup yields CDR1 SGHAT and CDR2 FQNNGV. CDR3 in DNA: TGTGCCAGCAGCTTAGGGTCGACTGGTCCAGCCTACAATGAGCAGTTCTTC. Translation: CASSLGSTGPAYNEQFF.

The chain combines TRBV2 with TRBJ2-1, with D hard to call. Germline loops: CDR1 SNHLY, CDR2 FYNNEI. Between the trimmed V and J ends, which lost 10 bases and 3 bases, there was a span of 10 bases. This CDR3 is built from 12 residues. The CDR3 region is CATPTDYNEQFF. The CDR3, as DNA: TGTGCCACCCCAACGGACTACAATGAGCAGTTCTTC.

The J gene is TRBJ2-3, the V gene TRBV11-2, with D hard to call. The germline V gene has CDR1 SGHAT and CDR2 FQNNGV. The V end was cut by 8 bases, the J end by 1 base, with 7 bases between. CDR3 length: 12 amino acids. DNA of the CDR3: TGTGCCAGCGGGGAACGCACAGATACGCAGTATTTT. This gives the protein CASGERTDTQYF.

The chain is built from TRBV7-9 and TRBJ1-2, with D possibly TRBD1 on 6 matching bases. The CDR3 loop spans 15 amino acids. From germline, CDR1 is SEHNR and CDR2 FQNEAQ (reference sequence). V was pared by 5 bases and J by 4 bases, with 17 bases between. CDR3 DNA: TGTGCCAGCAGCGGGGGGGACGGGGGCTTCTATGGCTACACCTTC. The encoded protein is CASSGGDGGFYGYTF. Complete variable domain (other parts from reference TRBV7-9 and TRBJ1-2): DTGVSQNPRHKITKRGQNVTFRCDPISEHNRLYWYRQTLGQGPEFLTYFQNEAQLEKSRLLSDRFSAERPKGSFSTLEIQRTEQGDSAMYLCASSGGDGGFYGYTFGSGTRLTVV.

The CDR3, as DNA: TGTGCCAGCAGCTTGGGCCCTAGCGGGACCGGGGAGCTGTTTTTT. Translating gives CASSLGPSGTGELFF. The chain uses TRBV11-2 and TRBJ2-2; 8 bases are shared with TRBD2. There are 15 residues in the CDR3. Germline V gene data show CDR1 as SGHAT and CDR2 as FQNNGV. Trimming removed 3 bases from V and 5 bases from J; junction bases left unmatched: 5.

The rearrangement joins TRBV6-8 to TRBJ2-2; D perhaps matches TRBD1 (6 bases). With 8 bases removed from V and 7 bases from J, the gap between germline ends came to 17 bases. Germline lookup yields CDR1 MNHGY and CDR2 SAAAGT. This CDR3 contains 14 residues. The CDR3 here is CASLKGQGSGELFF. The CDR3 DNA reads as TGTGCCAGCCTTAAGGGGCAGGGGAGCGGGGAGCTGTTTTTT.

This clonotype was seen more than once but under ten times. The V call is TRBV18, the J call TRBJ1-2; D might be TRBD1 (6 bases). Germline CDR1 is KGHSH and CDR2 is LQKENI. V lost 4 bases and J lost 6, with 15 bases in between. CDR3 size: 14 residues. CDR3: CASSRNTGRDGYTF. The CDR3 nucleotides are TGTGCCAGCTCACGAAATACAGGGCGGGATGGCTACACCTTC.